The T cell receptor beta chain under discussion was sequenced for a study of spatial heterogeneity in lung cancer. Overall study context: Combinations of a unique TCR and a UMI were tallied in raw reads, and on average each appeared more than ten times.

TCRdb reprocessed the 5' RACE reads with MiXCR, giving one entry per CDR3 protein. The repertoire includes around 66,000 distinct CDR3 sequences, roughly 6.4% of them detected once, and 14% to 15% sits in the top ten. The CDR3 spans 14 residues. V lost 5 bases and J 7 bases, leaving 19 bases between the germline ends. Per germline, CDR1 DFQATT and CDR2 SNEGSKA (reference sequence). Time point defined: sample taken at primary tumor resection. The donor population consisted of some 67 patients with untreated, early-stage non-small cell lung cancer. Whole RNA obtained from tumor, nontumor lung or frozen PBMC underwent sequencing without sorting. This clonotype was counted ten times or more. Its matching antigen is unknown. Study conclusions and caveats: Circulating ubiquitous expanded tumor TCRs were observed more frequently at resection than at follow-up.

The V and J genes are TRBV20-1 and TRBJ2-3, with D perhaps assigned TRBD1 or TRBD2 (6 bases each). The clonotype comes from a female donor with early-stage non-small cell lung cancer. Sequenced here: PBMCs, sampled at surgery. CDR3 protein: CSAVAYTGRNTQYF. As DNA, the CDR3 is TGCAGTGCTGTGGCCTATACAGGGAGGAATACGCAGTATTTT.